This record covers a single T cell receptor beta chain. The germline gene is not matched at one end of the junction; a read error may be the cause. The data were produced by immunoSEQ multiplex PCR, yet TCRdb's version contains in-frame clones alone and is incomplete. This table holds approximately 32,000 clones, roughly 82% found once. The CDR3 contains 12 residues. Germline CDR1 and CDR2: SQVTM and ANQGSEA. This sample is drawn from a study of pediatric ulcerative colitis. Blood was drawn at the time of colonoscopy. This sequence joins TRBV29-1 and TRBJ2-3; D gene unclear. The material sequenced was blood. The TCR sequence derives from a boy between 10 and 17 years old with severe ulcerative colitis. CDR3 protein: CSVVYSRDTQYF. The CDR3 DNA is TGCAGCGTTGTGTACAGCAGAGATACGCAGTATTTT.